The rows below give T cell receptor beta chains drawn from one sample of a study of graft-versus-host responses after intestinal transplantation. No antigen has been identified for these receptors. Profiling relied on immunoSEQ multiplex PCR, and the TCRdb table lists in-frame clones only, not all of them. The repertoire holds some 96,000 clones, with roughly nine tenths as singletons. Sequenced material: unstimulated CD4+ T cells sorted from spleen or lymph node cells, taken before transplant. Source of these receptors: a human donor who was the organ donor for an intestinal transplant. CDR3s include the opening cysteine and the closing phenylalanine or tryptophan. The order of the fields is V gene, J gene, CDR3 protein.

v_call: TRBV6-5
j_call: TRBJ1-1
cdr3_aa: CASKPSPARNTEAFF

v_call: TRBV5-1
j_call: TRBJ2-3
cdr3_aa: CASSSSWGTDTQYF

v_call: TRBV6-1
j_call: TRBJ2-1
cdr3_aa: CASSEYPSGGAYNEQFF

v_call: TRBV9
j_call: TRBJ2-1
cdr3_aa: CASSLLTSGGHNEQFF

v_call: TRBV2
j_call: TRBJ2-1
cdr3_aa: CASSLAGLGYNEQFF

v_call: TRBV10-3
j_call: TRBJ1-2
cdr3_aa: CAISPQGGGYGYTF

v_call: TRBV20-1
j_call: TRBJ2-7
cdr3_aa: CSADGIQEQYF

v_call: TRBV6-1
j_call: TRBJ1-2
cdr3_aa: CASILTVTGETGYTF

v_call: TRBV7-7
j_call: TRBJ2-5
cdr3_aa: CASSLRLGEWETQYF

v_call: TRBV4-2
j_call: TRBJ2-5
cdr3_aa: CASSGAGGRDQETQYF

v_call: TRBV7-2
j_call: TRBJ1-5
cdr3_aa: CASSPGTGYQPQHF

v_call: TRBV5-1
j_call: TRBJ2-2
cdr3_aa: CASMLGVDTGELFF

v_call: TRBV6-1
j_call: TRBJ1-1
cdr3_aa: CASKDRTRDTEAFF

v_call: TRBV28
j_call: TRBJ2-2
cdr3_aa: CASRRPGAGELFF

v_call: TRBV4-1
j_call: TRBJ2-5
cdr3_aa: CASSPESWETQYF

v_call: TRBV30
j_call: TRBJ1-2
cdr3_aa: CAWSVLGSNYGYTF

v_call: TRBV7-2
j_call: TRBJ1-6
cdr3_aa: CASSPTGGSSPLHF

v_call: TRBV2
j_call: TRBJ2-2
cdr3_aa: CASSAARGTGELFF

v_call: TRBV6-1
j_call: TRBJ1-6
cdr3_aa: CASSSAGTGLFHTF

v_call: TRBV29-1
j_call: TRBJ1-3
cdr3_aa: CSVQSDISGNTIYF

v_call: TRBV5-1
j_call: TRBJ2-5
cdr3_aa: CASSLGGLETQYF

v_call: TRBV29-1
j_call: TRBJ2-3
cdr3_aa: CSVEGQTDTQYF

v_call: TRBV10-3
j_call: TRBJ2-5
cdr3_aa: CAISEGQGAETQYF

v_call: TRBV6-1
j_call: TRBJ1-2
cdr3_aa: CASRTGQNNYGYTF

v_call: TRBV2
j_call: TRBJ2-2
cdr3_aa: CASSSRTGLSTGELFF

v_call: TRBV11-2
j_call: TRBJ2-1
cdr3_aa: CASSFYEQFF

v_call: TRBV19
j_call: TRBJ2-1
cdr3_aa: CASSIRGKGSYNEQFF

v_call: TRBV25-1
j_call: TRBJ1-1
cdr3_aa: CASSSPLGTEAFF

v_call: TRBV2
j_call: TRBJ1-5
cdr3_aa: CASSEGRRPNQPQHF

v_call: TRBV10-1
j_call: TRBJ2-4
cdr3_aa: CASGPSRGIQYF

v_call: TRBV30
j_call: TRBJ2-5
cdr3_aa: CAWKGNRETQYF

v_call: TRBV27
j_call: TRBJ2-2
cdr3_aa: CASSWGGSANTGELFF

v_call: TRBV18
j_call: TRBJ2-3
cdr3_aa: CASSPLRGGTDTQYF

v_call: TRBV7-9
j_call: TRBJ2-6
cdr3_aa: CASSTRTGPFGNVLTF

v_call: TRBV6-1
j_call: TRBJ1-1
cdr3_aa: CATGSAFF

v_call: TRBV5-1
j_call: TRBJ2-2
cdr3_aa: CASSLGQVSGELFF

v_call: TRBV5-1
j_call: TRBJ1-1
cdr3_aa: CASSSQPGLNTEAFF

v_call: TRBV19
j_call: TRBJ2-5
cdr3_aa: CASSNSGGGETQYF

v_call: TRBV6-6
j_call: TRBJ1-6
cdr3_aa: CASRMDNSPLHF

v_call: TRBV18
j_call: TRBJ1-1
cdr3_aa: CASSLRTVLGEAFF

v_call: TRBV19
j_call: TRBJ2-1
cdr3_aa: CASSTSGGNNEQFF

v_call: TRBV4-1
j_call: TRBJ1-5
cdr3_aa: CASSQEADIRNQPQHF